This TCR beta chain was sequenced for a study of T cell responses to AZD1222 COVID-19 vaccine. TCRdb's table, derived via immunoSEQ multiplex PCR, lists solely in-frame clones and lacks some. This sample has fewer than 120,000 clones, with approximately 94% found just once. Germline loops: CDR1 MNHEY, CDR2 SVGEGT. The CDR3 totals 14 residues. V was pared by 7 bases and J by 4 bases, with 8 bases of the junction left unmatched. The receptor's source is an adult who received the AZD1222 COVID-19 vaccine. The source material was peripheral blood, sampled 28 days after the second AZD1222 dose. The genes are TRBV6-2 or TRBV6-3 and TRBJ2-3; 7 bases agree with TRBD2. The DNA of the CDR3 is TGTGCCAGCACCCCCGGGGGGATGTCAGATACGCAGTATTTT. It codes for CASTPGGMSDTQYF.